This TCR beta chain is drawn from a study of OX40 agonist ivuxolimab in advanced cancers. The overall study: Ivuxolimab is a fully human IgG2 antibody that activates OX40 (CD134).

Autoimmune disease history or systemic immunosuppression barred patients. TCRdb's table, derived via immunoSEQ multiplex PCR, lists solely in-frame clones and lacks some. The sample has some 15,000 clones, about 89% seen once. V was clipped by 5 bases and J by 6 bases; unmatched bases: 8. This CDR3 contains 14 residues. Germline lookup yields CDR1 SGHTA and CDR2 FQGTGA. This clonotype originated in an adult with an advanced solid tumor such as melanoma, head and neck, liver or kidney cancer. This sequence joins TRBV7-3 and TRBJ2-3; 7 bases are a match to TRBD2. The specimen was CD4+ or CD8+ T cells sorted from blood, collected in a trial of the OX40 agonist ivuxolimab. The chain's CDR3 is CASSPAGNFDTQYF. Written as DNA, the CDR3 is TGTGCCAGCAGCCCAGCGGGGAACTTCGATACGCAGTATTTT.